The 26 T cell receptor beta chains listed next were all sequenced from one sample in a study of blood T cell repertoires in COVID-19. Sequencing was performed with immunoSEQ multiplex PCR; in TCRdb, only in-frame clones are kept and a portion is missing. The data hold 150,000 to 200,000 clones, with 88% observed a single time. Material for sequencing was peripheral blood. The receptors derive from a human donor in a cohort sampled during active COVID-19.

The rearrangement joins TRBV6-2 or TRBV6-3 to TRBJ1-5; D unresolved. The CDR3 contains 13 residues. V dropped 0 bases and J dropped 9 bases, with 9 bases sitting between them. CDR1 and CDR2 from the germline V gene are MNHEY and SVGEGT. CDR3: CASSYSPGMPQHF. For the CDR3, the DNA is TGTGCCAGCAGTTACTCCCCGGGGATGCCCCAGCATTTT.

The chain links TRBV20-1 to TRBJ2-7; TRBD2 agrees at 10 bases. Trimming took 3 bases from V and 4 from J; bases not matched to a gene: 12. This CDR3 contains 16 residues. Looked up from germline, CDR1 is DFQATT and CDR2 is SNEGSKA (reference sequence). The CDR3 sequence: CSASRPQAAGGYEQYF. The CDR3 DNA reads TGCAGTGCTAGTCGGCCCCAAGCAGCGGGAGGGTACGAGCAGTACTTC.

The chain uses TRBV7-2 and TRBJ2-1; D might be TRBD2 (5 bases). CDR1 is SGHTA, CDR2 FQGNSA, per germline. The CDR3 totals 15 residues. Between the trimmed V and J ends, which lost 2 bases and 9 bases, there was a span of 17 bases. CDR3 sequence (DNA): TGTGCCAGCAGCTTAATGGTGGGAAGTGAGGGTGAGCAGTTCTTC. Its protein is CASSLMVGSEGEQFF.

This clone was seen a handful of times. This rearrangement joins TRBV7-9 to TRBJ2-5, with a weak D call TRBD1 (5 bases). CDR3 length equals 15 residues. V shed 5 bases and J shed 4 bases, with 17 bases lying between them. Germline-derived CDR1 and CDR2 are SEHNR and FQNEAQ (reference sequence). This chain's CDR3 is CASSIDSPRAETQYF. The CDR3 DNA reads as TGTGCCAGCAGCATAGACAGTCCCCGAGCAGAGACCCAGTACTTC.

V gene TRBV28 combines with J gene TRBJ1-2; no reliable D call. The CDR3 loop spans 15 amino acids. V was cut by 5 bases and J by 5 bases, with 18 bases left in between. Germline CDR1 MDHEN, CDR2 SYDVKM. CDR3 in DNA: TGTGCCAGCAGTACGGTACCGCTGGGGAGTTATGGCTACACCTTC. It is translated as CASSTVPLGSYGYTF.

This sequence joins TRBV5-1 and TRBJ2-2; the D gene is possibly TRBD1 (8 bases). V was trimmed by 4 bases and J by 3 bases, leaving 13 bases between them. Germline V gene lookup returns CDR1 SGHRS and CDR2 YFSETQ. There are 15 residues in the CDR3. CDR3 sequence (DNA): TGCGCCAGCAGCCCACAGGGGGGGGACACCGGGGAGCTGTTTTTT. This encodes CASSPQGGDTGELFF.

The J gene is TRBJ2-7, the V gene TRBV5-6, with 12 bases identical to TRBD1. Per germline, CDR1 SGHDT and CDR2 YYEEEE. The junction had 5 bases not matched to a gene; V was cut back by 3 bases and J by 4 bases. This CDR3 comprises 15 residues. The CDR3 here is CASSWGQGAGYEQYF. In DNA form, the CDR3 reads TGTGCCAGCAGCTGGGGACAGGGGGCGGGATACGAGCAGTACTTC.

This clone was counted once. This chain uses TRBV6-2 or TRBV6-3 with TRBJ1-1, with D perhaps matching TRBD1 (6 bases). Germline values: CDR1 MNHEY, CDR2 SVGEGT. Trimming took 2 bases from V and 1 from J, leaving 14 bases between them. CDR3 length: 16 amino acids. Written as DNA, the CDR3 is TGTGCCAGCAGTTACCTGCCAGGGGTAGCGAACACTGAAGCTTTCTTT. It translates to CASSYLPGVANTEAFF.

The chain recombines TRBV7-8 with TRBJ1-4; perhaps TRBD1 as D (5 bases). Germline CDR1 reads SGHVS; CDR2 reads FQNEAQ. V lost 5 bases to trimming and J lost 4 bases, with 11 bases between them. This CDR3 spans 14 amino acids. CDR3 loop: CASSPRDSNEKLFF. The CDR3 DNA is TGTGCCAGCAGCCCCCGCGACAGTAATGAAAAACTGTTTTTT.

The genes are TRBV9 and TRBJ2-7, with TRBD2 matching 8 bases. Germline CDR1 reads SGDLS; CDR2 reads YYNGEE. The trim removed 0 bases at V and 3 bases at J, leaving 5 bases unmatched. This CDR3 has 15 amino acids. The CDR3 DNA reads TGTGCCAGCAGCGTAGGAGCCAGCGGGGGCTACGAGCAGTACTTC. Amino acids: CASSVGASGGYEQYF.

The chain employs TRBV4-3 and TRBJ2-2; a weak D match, TRBD2 (6 bases). Looked up from germline, CDR1 is LGHNA and CDR2 is YSLEER. V was pared by 0 bases and J by 5 bases, with 10 bases between. The CDR3 length is 15 residues. CDR3 coding DNA: TGCGCCAGCAGCCAAGACTGGGGGGTGACCGGGGAGCTGTTTTTT. This codes for CASSQDWGVTGELFF.

The chain is built from TRBV7-9 and TRBJ2-3; unclear D gene. Per germline, CDR1 SEHNR and CDR2 FQNEAQ (reference sequence). This CDR3 has 11 residues. V was clipped by 11 bases and J by 0 bases, with 6 bases between them. In DNA, the CDR3 is TGTGCCGCGACTAGCACAGATACGCAGTATTTT. As protein: CAATSTDTQYF.

The rearrangement links TRBV12-3 or TRBV12-4 to TRBJ1-2, with TRBD1 as a possible D gene (6 bases). The CDR3 totals 13 residues. The V and J ends lost 5 bases and 6 bases respectively, with 13 bases between them. CDR3 DNA: TGTGCCAGCAGTCCAGGGGTTTGGGATGGCTACACCTTC. This translates into CASSPGVWDGYTF.

The CDR3 DNA reads TGCGCCAGCAGCTTGGGTGACAGGGTAAACGAGCAGTACTTC. Amino acids: CASSLGDRVNEQYF. V usage is TRBV5-1 and J usage is TRBJ2-7; 7 bases match TRBD1. There are 14 residues in the CDR3. The germline CDR1 and CDR2 sequences are SGHRS and YFSETQ. V lost 0 bases and J lost 5; bases outside the gene matches: 5.

This chain uses TRBV29-1 with TRBJ2-1; D perhaps matches TRBD1 (5 bases). Germline values: CDR1 SQVTM, CDR2 ANQGSEA. Trimming took off 6 bases at V and 7 bases at J, with 13 bases between the two ends. CDR3 length equals 12 residues. The CDR3 region has the DNA TGCAGCGTAGAGCCGACAGTGAATGAGCAGTTCTTC. It encodes CSVEPTVNEQFF.

This chain uses TRBV5-5 with TRBJ1-5; 10 bases map to TRBD1. This CDR3 spans 13 amino acids. V lost 5 bases and J lost 7; bases outside the gene matches: 3. In germline, CDR1 is SGHKS, CDR2 YYEKEE (reference sequence). The CDR3, as DNA: TGTGCCAGCAGTAGGGACAGGGGACAGCCCCAGCATTTT. Amino acid sequence: CASSRDRGQPQHF.

V gene TRBV10-3 combines with J gene TRBJ2-1; 12 positions agree with TRBD2. Germline V gene sequence: CDR1 ENHRY, CDR2 SYGVKD. The CDR3 is made up of 16 amino acids. V lost 2 bases and J lost 10; bases outside the gene matches: 9. Here the CDR3 reads CAISEQSSGGASEQFF. In DNA form, the CDR3 reads TGTGCCATCAGTGAGCAGTCTAGCGGGGGGGCCAGCGAGCAGTTCTTC.

The V and J genes are TRBV7-2 and TRBJ2-4, with a possible D match to TRBD1 (6 bases). CDR3 length: 15 amino acids. The ends were cut back, 4 bases at V and 6 bases at J, with 16 bases in the middle. Germline V gene data show CDR1 as SGHTA and CDR2 as FQGNSA. This chain's CDR3 is CASSSGQPGSNIQYF. The CDR3 DNA is TGTGCCAGCAGCTCCGGACAGCCCGGGTCAAACATTCAGTACTTC.

The chain links TRBV10-3 to TRBJ2-7; the match to TRBD1 covers 11 bases. This CDR3 spans 16 amino acids. The J segment lost 0 bases and the V segment lost 6 bases, leaving 7 bases of the junction unmatched. Germline assignment: CDR1 ENHRY and CDR2 SYGVKD. The CDR3 sequence is CAISFAGTGGSYEQYF. The CDR3 nucleotides are TGTGCCATCAGCTTCGCCGGGACAGGGGGCTCCTACGAGCAGTACTTC.

This chain connects TRBV7-2 to TRBJ2-3, with 10 bases matching TRBD2. CDR1 SGHTA and CDR2 FQGNSA come from the germline V gene. The CDR3 has 17 residues. The V segment lost 5 bases and the J segment 2 bases; nucleotides outside the gene matches: 10. The CDR3 nucleotides are TGTGCCAGCAGCAGGCTCCTTAGCGGGGGGTTCACAGATACGCAGTATTTT. Amino acids: CASSRLLSGGFTDTQYF.

This clone was picked up a small number of times. The J gene is TRBJ1-3, the V gene TRBV24-1; 12 nucleotides align to TRBD1. V shed 3 bases and J 0 bases; nucleotides not matched to a gene: 11. The germline gives CDR1 KGHDR, CDR2 SFDVKD. This CDR3 has 20 residues. Here the CDR3 DNA reads TGTGCCACCAGTGATCCCCCGGGACAGGGGGCATCCCTCTCTGGAAACACCATATATTTT. Translation: CATSDPPGQGASLSGNTIYF.

The chain has TRBV5-5 and TRBJ2-3; 11 bases map to TRBD2. Germline V gene data show CDR1 as SGHKS and CDR2 as YYEKEE (reference sequence). The junction had 6 bases not matched to a gene; V was cut back by 4 bases and J by 2 bases. The CDR3 contains 16 residues. Here the CDR3 DNA reads TGTGCCAGCAGCACCGGGACTAGCGGAAACACAGATACGCAGTATTTT. It translates to CASSTGTSGNTDTQYF.

The V and J genes are TRBV14 and TRBJ2-7; 9 nucleotides align to TRBD2. After removal of 1 base from V and 7 bases from J, the junction contained 8 bases not matched to a gene. The CDR3 runs 15 residues. Germline V CDR1 and CDR2: SGHDN, FVKESK. Here the CDR3 reads CASSQAGAGGREQYF. The CDR3 nucleotides read TGTGCCAGCAGCCAAGCGGGTGCGGGAGGGCGTGAGCAGTACTTC.

The V gene is TRBV28, the J gene TRBJ2-7; 11 positions agree with TRBD2. There are 15 residues in the CDR3. Germline V gene sequence: CDR1 MDHEN, CDR2 SYDVKM. V shed 5 bases and J 2 bases; nucleotides not matched to a gene: 5. The CDR3 bases are TGTGCCAGCAGTCCCCCGGGACTAGCGGCCTACGAGCAGTACTTC. The encoded protein is CASSPPGLAAYEQYF.

This sequence joins TRBV5-1 and TRBJ1-2, with no clear D. Per the germline V gene, CDR1 is SGHRS and CDR2 is YFSETQ. The germline V and J ends were trimmed by 0 bases and 3 bases, with 6 bases remaining between them. The CDR3 runs 13 residues. CDR3 DNA: TGCGCCAGCAGCTTGGTCGGAGACTATGGCTACACCTTC. Its protein product is CASSLVGDYGYTF.

This clone was observed once. The rearrangement uses TRBV24-1 and TRBJ1-2; 7 nucleotides line up with TRBD1. The CDR3 has 17 amino acids. Germline V gene sequence: CDR1 KGHDR, CDR2 SFDVKD. The V and J ends lost 3 bases and 4 bases, in that order; junction bases with no gene match: 13. The CDR3 here is CATSDPQSSGQPYGYTF. The CDR3 coding sequence is TGTGCCACCAGTGATCCTCAGTCCTCGGGACAGCCCTATGGCTACACCTTC.